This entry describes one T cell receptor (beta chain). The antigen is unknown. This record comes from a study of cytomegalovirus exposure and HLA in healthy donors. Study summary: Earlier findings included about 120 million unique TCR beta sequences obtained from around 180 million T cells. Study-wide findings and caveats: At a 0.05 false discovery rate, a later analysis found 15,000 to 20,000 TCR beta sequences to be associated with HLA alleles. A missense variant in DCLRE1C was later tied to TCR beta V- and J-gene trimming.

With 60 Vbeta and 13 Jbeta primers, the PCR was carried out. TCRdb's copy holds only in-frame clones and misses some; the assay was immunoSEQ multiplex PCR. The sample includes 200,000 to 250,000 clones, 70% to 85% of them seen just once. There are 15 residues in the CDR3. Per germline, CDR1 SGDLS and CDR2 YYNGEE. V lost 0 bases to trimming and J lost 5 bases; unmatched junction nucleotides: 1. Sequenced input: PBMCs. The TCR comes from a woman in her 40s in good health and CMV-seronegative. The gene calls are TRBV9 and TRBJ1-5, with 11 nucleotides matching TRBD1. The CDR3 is CASSVGTGGDQPQHF. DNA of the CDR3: TGTGCCAGCAGCGTAGGGACAGGGGGCGATCAGCCCCAGCATTTT.